This is a list of T cell receptor beta chains from one sample in a study of blood T cell repertoires in COVID-19. Some clones are missing from TCRdb's copy, which holds only in-frame ones; the method was immunoSEQ multiplex PCR. The data show some 340,000 clones, 75% to 90% seen once. The sample taken for sequencing was PBMCs or T cells enriched from blood (not recorded which). These receptors were taken from a woman aged 50 to 60 who had recovered from COVID-19. Each CDR3 is given with its conserved first and last residue. A D gene is named only where the DNA matches it firmly. Part of the rows lack a size; the others show once, few, many or a class for expanded clones.

NA | TRBJ1-3 | TRBV6-5 | NA | TGTGCCAGCAGGGATGGGCGGGGCTCTGGAAACACCATATATTTT | CASRDGRGSGNTIYF
NA | TRBJ1-1 | TRBV7-8 | NA | TGTGCCAGCAGCTTAGTATCGGCAGGGGTGGACACTGAAGCTTTCTTT | CASSLVSAGVDTEAFF
NA | TRBJ2-7 | TRBV4-1 | TRBD2 | TGCGCCAGCAGCCAAGATCCCCTGAAAGCGGGAGGGTACGAGCAGTACTTC | CASSQDPLKAGGYEQYF
NA | TRBJ2-2 | TRBV19 | TRBD2 | TGTGCCAGTAGGGAGACTAGCGTTGCCGGGGAGCTGTTTTTT | CASRETSVAGELFF
NA | TRBJ2-7 | TRBV15 | NA | TGTGCCACCAGCGGGAAAAGGGGGGGTTGGTACGAGCAGTACTTC | CATSGKRGGWYEQYF
NA | TRBJ2-7 | TRBV7-9 | NA | TGTGCCAGCAGCTTAGGATCGACGGGGCAGTACTTC | CASSLGSTGQYF
NA | TRBJ1-2 | TRBV7-8 | NA | TGTGCCAGCAGCCCCAGGGGTAACAGGGCGAACTATGGCTACACCTTC | CASSPRGNRANYGYTF
NA | TRBJ1-5 | TRBV5-1 | TRBD1 | TGCGCCAGCACGGGACAGGGGAATAGTTCGTATCAGCCCCAGCATTTT | CASTGQGNSSYQPQHF
NA | TRBJ2-2 | TRBV5-1 | NA | TGCGCCAGCAGCTTACCAGGGGCTGCGAACACCGGGGAGCTGTTTTTT | CASSLPGAANTGELFF
NA | TRBJ1-2 | TRBV12-3/TRBV12-4 | NA | TGTGCCAGCAGCGAGGGGGGGTATGGCTACACCTTC | CASSEGGYGYTF
NA | TRBJ2-3 | TRBV4-3 | TRBD2 | TGCGCCAGCAGCCCCCAGTCGGCGGGGGGAGGAGATACGCAGTATTTT | CASSPQSAGGGDTQYF
NA | TRBJ1-5 | TRBV10-3 | NA | TGTGCCTCCCGAGGAGTGGGGGGTAGTCAGCCCCAGCATTTT | CASRGVGGSQPQHF
NA | TRBJ2-7 | TRBV7-2 | TRBD2 | TGTGCCAGCAGCTTAGGACTAGCGGGAGGCTACGAGCAGTACTTC | CASSLGLAGGYEQYF
NA | TRBJ2-5 | TRBV7-2 | NA | TGTGCCAGCACCAGTGCCGGGGTCCAAGAGACCCAGTACTTC | CASTSAGVQETQYF
NA | TRBJ2-1 | TRBV9 | TRBD2 | TGTGCCAGCAATCTAGCGGGAGGGGACAATGAGCAGTTCTTC | CASNLAGGDNEQFF
NA | TRBJ1-1 | TRBV6-5 | NA | TGTGCCAGCAGTTACGGCAGGGGTCAGAACACTGAAGCTTTCTTT | CASSYGRGQNTEAFF
once | TRBJ2-7 | TRBV3-1/TRBV3-2 | TRBD2 | TGTGCCAGCAGCCAATTCCGGGATAGCGGGAGTGTCTACGAGCAGTACTTC | CASSQFRDSGSVYEQYF
few | TRBJ2-7 | TRBV7-9 | NA | TGTGCCAGCAGCTCCCCCTCTATCGTGTACGAGCAGTACTTC | CASSSPSIVYEQYF
NA | TRBJ1-1 | TRBV19 | NA | TGTGCCAGTCAGCGAGGTACTGAAGCTTTCTTT | CASQRGTEAFF
NA | TRBJ2-2 | TRBV15 | TRBD2 | TGTGCCACCAGCAGTGAATTAGCGGGGGGGGTAACCCCCGGGGAGCTGTTTTTT | CATSSELAGGVTPGELFF